This T cell receptor (beta chain) is from a study listed by TCRdb under 2016. With respect to the entire study: The research examined where HIV persistence comes from in people whose immune systems controlled HIV infection without treatment.

With respect to this clonotype: This clone's antigen is unknown. Base qualities are not at hand, and no much larger clone is one base apart.

The library relied on 5' RACE. These reads were obtained on an Illumina HiSeq 2000. The public reads were reprocessed in TCRdb via fastp at Q25 and MiXCR, keeping in-frame beta chains. Each record represents a unique CDR3 protein, reported with the most common genes and DNA among its rows. This sample gives roughly 200 distinct CDR3 sequences in total; 15% to 20% of them show up just once. The ten largest clones take up roughly three quarters of the sample. From the cysteine through the phenylalanine, the CDR3 covers 16 amino acids. Only the CDR3 DNA stays, 48 bases, in frame from base 1. V and J are truncated by 1 base and 2 bases respectively, leaving an intervening sequence of 14 bases. CDR1 and CDR2, per the germline V gene, are SGHRS and YFSETQ.

Material: effector memory T cells from blood PBMCs. The cell subset or site label here, explained by the study, means: effector memory CD4+ T cells. The clonotype originates from a male donor with HIV. The chain couples TRBV5-1 to TRBJ2-3; the D match is possibly TRBD1 or TRBD2, with 5 bases aligned in each. The CDR3: CASSLYPGTATDTQYF. The nucleotide sequence reads as follows: TGCGCCAGCAGCTTGTACCCAGGGACGGCCACAGATACGCAGTATTTT.